This T cell receptor beta chain stems from a study of a mutant IDH1 vaccine in newly diagnosed glioma. Study-wide context: Among treated patients, around 60% were male and approximately 40% female, and mean age was approximately 40 years. Previous care, which was radiotherapy, temozolomide, or both, most often involved both. General study results and limits: Immune responses induced by the vaccine were seen in about 93% of patients, spanning multiple MHC alleles.

In regard to this clone: Its antigen remains unidentified.

Trimming took 2 bases from V and 4 from J, leaving 11 bases between them. Germline values: CDR1 MGHRA, CDR2 YSYEKL. The CDR3 is 14 residues long. The time point here: baseline, week 1 (first vaccination visit). The treatment was: pre-vaccination baseline after standard-of-care therapy. Newly diagnosed WHO grade 3 or 4 IDH1-mutant, ATRX-lost astrocytomas were identified in the donors. Sequenced by immunoSEQ multiplex PCR; TCRdb stores in-frame clones only, minus some. The sample contains 30,000 to 40,000 clones, 60% to 85% of which appear only once. The V gene is TRBV4-1, the J gene TRBJ2-5; D unresolved. Material: peripheral blood mononuclear cells (PBMCs), obtained from a glioma patient treated with radiotherapy, temozolomide or both. The clonotype was recovered from a man over 45 with glioma. Some clones in this sample may be carry-over from other donors' samples. The CDR3, as DNA: TGCGCCAGCAGCCAACCGAATATGGGAGAGACCCAGTACTTC. Translation gives CASSQPNMGETQYF.